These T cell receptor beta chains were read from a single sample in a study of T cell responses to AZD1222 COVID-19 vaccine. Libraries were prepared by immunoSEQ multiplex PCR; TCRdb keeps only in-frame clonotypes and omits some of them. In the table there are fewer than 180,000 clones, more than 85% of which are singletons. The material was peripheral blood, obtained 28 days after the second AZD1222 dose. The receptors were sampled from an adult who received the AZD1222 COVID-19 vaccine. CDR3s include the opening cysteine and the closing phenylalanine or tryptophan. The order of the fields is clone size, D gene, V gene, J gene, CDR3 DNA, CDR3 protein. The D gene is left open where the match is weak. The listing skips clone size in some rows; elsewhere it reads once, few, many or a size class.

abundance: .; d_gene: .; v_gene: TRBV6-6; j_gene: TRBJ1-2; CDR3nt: TGTGCCAGCAGTTCGGACCGCTATGGCTACACCTTC; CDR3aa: CASSSDRYGYTF
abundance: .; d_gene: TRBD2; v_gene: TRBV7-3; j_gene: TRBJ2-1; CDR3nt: TGTGCCAGCAGCCCAACTAGCGGACTATACAATGAGCAGTTCTTC; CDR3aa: CASSPTSGLYNEQFF
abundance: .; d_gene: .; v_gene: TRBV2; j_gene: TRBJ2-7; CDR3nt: TGTGCCAGCAGGCCCGAGTACGAGCAGTACTTC; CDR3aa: CASRPEYEQYF
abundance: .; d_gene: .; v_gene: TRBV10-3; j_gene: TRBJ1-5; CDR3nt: TGTGCCATCAGTGGGGGGATTGGGCAGCCCCAGCATTTT; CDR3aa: CAISGGIGQPQHF
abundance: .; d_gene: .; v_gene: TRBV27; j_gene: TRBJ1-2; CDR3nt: TGTGCCAGCAGTTTATCGTATTGGCAGGGGTGGCCCTATGGCTACACCTTC; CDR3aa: CASSLSYWQGWPYGYTF
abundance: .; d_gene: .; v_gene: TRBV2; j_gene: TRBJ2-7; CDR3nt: TGTGCCAGCAGTCCAAACCCCAGCTCCTACGAGCAGTACTTC; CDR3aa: CASSPNPSSYEQYF
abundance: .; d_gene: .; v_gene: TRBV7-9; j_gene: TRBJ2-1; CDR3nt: TGTGCCAGCAGCTTAGCGTGGCCGGCCCCTTCCTACAATGAGCAGTTCTTC; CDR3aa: CASSLAWPAPSYNEQFF
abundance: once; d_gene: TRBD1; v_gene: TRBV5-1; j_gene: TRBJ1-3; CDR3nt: TGCGCCAGCAGATCCGGACAGGGGGCGAATGGAAACACCATATATTTT; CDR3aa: CASRSGQGANGNTIYF
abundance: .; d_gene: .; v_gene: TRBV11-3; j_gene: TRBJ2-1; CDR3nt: TGTGCCAGCAGCGCAGCTGGTACTAACCGTCCTTGGACAACCCAGTTCTTC; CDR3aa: CASSAAGTNRPWTTQFF
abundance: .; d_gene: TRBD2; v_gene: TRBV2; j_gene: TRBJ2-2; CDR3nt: TGTGCCAGCGGCTATAGCGGGAGGGTTGGCGGGGAGCTGTTTTTT; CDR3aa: CASGYSGRVGGELFF
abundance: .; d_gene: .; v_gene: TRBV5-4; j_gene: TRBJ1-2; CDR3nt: TGTGCCAGCAGAGAACCCGACTATGGCTACACCTTC; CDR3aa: CASREPDYGYTF
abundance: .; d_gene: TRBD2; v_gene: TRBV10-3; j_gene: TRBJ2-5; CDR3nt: TGTGCCATCAGCCCGGGACTAGCGGGAGAACAAGAGACCCAGTACTTC; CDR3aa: CAISPGLAGEQETQYF
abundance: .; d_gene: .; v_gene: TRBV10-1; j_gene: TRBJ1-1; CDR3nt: TGCGCCAGCAGCGCAGGAGTGAACACTGAAGCTTTCTTT; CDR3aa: CASSAGVNTEAFF
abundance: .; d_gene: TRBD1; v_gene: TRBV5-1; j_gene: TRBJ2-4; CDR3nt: TGCGCCAGCAGCTATGGAGGGACAGGGCAAAATTTCAAAAACATTCAGTACTTC; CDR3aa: CASSYGGTGQNFKNIQYF
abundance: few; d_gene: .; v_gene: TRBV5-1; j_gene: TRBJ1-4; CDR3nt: TGCGCCAGCAGCTTAACCGGGACTACTAATGAAAAACTGTTTTTT; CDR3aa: CASSLTGTTNEKLFF
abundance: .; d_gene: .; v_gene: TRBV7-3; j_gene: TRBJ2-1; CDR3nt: TGTGCCAGCAGCTTAGACGGTAATGAGCAGTTCTTC; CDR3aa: CASSLDGNEQFF
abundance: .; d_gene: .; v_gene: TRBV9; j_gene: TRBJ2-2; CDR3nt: TGTGCCAGCAGCGTAGAGGACGGGGAGCTGTTTTTT; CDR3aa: CASSVEDGELFF
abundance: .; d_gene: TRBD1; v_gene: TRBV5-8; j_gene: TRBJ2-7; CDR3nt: TGTGCCAGCAGCAACCTTTTAGGACAGGGGGGGATTTACGAGCAGTACTTC; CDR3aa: CASSNLLGQGGIYEQYF
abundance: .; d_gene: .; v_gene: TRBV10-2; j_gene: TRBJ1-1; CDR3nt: TGCGCCAGCAGTGAAGTAAGCAGCATGAACACTGAAGCTTTCTTT; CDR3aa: CASSEVSSMNTEAFF
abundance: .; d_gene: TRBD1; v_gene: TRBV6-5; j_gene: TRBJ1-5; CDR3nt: TGTGCCAGCAGTACACAGGGGGCGGTAGGTCAGCCCCAGCATTTT; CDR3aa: CASSTQGAVGQPQHF
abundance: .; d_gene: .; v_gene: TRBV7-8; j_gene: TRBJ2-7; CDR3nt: TGTGCCAGCAGCTTAGCGGCTAAAAACTACGAGCAGTACTTC; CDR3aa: CASSLAAKNYEQYF
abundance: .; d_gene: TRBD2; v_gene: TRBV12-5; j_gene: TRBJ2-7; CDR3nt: TGTGCTAGTGGTTTCAGCGGGAGGTCCTACGAGCAGTACTTC; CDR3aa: CASGFSGRSYEQYF
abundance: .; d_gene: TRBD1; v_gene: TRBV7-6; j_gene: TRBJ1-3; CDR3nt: TGTGCCAGTAGGGCGGACAGGGATGGAAACACCATATATTTT; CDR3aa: CASRADRDGNTIYF
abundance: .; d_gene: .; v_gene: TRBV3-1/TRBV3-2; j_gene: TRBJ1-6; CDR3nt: TGTGCCAGCAGCCAATCGTCGGGGGGGGACTCACCCCTCCACTTT; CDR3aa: CASSQSSGGDSPLHF
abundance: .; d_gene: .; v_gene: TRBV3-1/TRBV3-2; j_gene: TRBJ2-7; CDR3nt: TGTGCCAGCAGCCACGGACAGGAGCAGTACTTC; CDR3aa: CASSHGQEQYF
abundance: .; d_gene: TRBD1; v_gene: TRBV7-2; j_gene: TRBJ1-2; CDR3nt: TGTGCCAGCAGCTTAGACGGACAGGGTTCGGAAGGAGCTAACTATGGCTACACCTTC; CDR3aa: CASSLDGQGSEGANYGYTF
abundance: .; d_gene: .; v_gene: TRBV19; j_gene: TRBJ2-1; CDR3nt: TGTGCCAGCAAGGACCCCAAACTGTACAATGAGCAGTTCTTC; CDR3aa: CASKDPKLYNEQFF
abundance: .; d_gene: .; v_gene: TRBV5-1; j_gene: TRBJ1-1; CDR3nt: TGCGCCAGCAGCGCGGACATGAACACTGAAGCTTTCTTT; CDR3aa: CASSADMNTEAFF
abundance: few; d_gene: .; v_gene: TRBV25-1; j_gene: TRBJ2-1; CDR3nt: TGTGCCAGCAGAGGGGCAGGGCCCTACAATGAGCAGTTCTTC; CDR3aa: CASRGAGPYNEQFF
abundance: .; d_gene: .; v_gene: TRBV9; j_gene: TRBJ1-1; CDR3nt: TGTGCCAGCAGCCGTGTTTTTGGGATGAACACTGAAGCTTTCTTT; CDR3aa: CASSRVFGMNTEAFF
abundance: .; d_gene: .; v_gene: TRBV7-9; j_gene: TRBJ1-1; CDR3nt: TGTGCCAGCAGCACCCCTGTAGGGACAAACTTGAACACTGAAGCTTTCTTT; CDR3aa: CASSTPVGTNLNTEAFF
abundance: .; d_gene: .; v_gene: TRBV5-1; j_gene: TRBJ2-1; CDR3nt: TGCGCCAGCAGCTCTCTAGAGAACAATGAGCAGTTCTTC; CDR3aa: CASSSLENNEQFF
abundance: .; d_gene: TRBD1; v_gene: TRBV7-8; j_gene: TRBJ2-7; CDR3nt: TGTGCCAGCAGCCAAGGACAGGGAGGCTTTAGGTACGAGCAGTACTTC; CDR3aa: CASSQGQGGFRYEQYF
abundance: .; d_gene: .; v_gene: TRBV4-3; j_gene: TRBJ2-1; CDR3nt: TGCGCCAGCAGCCAAGACCAAAGGAAATACAATGAGCAGTTCTTC; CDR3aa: CASSQDQRKYNEQFF
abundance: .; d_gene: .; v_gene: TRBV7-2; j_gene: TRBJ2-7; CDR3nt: TGTGCCAGCAGCTTAGTGGGCGGGATGGCCTACGAGCAGTACTTC; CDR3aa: CASSLVGGMAYEQYF
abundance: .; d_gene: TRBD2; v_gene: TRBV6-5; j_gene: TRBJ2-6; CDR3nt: TGTGCCAGCAGTTACCCGGGAGGGTCAGGGGCCAACGTCCTGACTTTC; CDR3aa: CASSYPGGSGANVLTF
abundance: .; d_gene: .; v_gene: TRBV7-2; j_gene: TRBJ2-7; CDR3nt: TGTGCCAGCTCCCGGGGGCCCTACGAGCAGTACTTC; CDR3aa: CASSRGPYEQYF
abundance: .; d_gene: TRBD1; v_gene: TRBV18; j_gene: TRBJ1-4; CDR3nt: TGTGCCAGCTCACCAAACCAGGGGGCCGGGAATGAAAAACTGTTTTTT; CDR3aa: CASSPNQGAGNEKLFF
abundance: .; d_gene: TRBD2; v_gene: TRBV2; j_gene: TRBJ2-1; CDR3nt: TGTGCCAGCCTGCTACGCGCTAGCGGGAGCTATGAGCAGTTCTTC; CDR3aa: CASLLRASGSYEQFF
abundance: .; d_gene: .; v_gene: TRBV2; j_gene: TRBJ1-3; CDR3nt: TGTGCCAGCAGTGAAGAACGAGGAAACACCATATATTTT; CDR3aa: CASSEERGNTIYF
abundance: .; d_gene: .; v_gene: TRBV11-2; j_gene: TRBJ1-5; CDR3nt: TGTGCCAGCAGCTTGAGTCCTTATAGCAATCAGCCCCAGCATTTT; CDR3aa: CASSLSPYSNQPQHF
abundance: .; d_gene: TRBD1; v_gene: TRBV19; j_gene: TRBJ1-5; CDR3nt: TGTGCCAGTAGTTTAGACAGGGGAGTCGGCAATCAGCCCCAGCATTTT; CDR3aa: CASSLDRGVGNQPQHF
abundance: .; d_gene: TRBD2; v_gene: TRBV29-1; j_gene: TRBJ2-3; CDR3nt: TGCAGCGGTACTCTAGCGGGAGGCCCCACAGATACGCAGTATTTT; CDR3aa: CSGTLAGGPTDTQYF
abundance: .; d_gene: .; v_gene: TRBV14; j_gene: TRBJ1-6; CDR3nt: TGTGCCAGCAGCCAAGATTGGCAGAAGACCCTCCACTTT; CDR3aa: CASSQDWQKTLHF